These 14 T cell receptor beta chains were sequenced from one sample in a study of shared clonotypes between healthy human individuals. Sequenced by immunoSEQ multiplex PCR; TCRdb stores in-frame clones only, minus some. Here the sample spans approximately 2.5 million clones, roughly 93% being singletons. Specimen: naive CD4+ T cells from PBMCs. Indicated subset: CD45RA+ positively selected. These receptors originate from a man aged 18 to 29 in good health. Some clones in this sample may be carry-over from other donors' samples.

The chain carries TRBV7-7 and TRBJ2-6; D is ambiguous. Trimming removed 1 base from V and 2 bases from J, with 9 bases in between. This CDR3 is built from 16 residues. The germline CDR1 and CDR2 sequences are SSHAT and FNYEAQ (reference sequence). CDR3 protein: CASSLVDLPGANVLTF. The CDR3 coding sequence is TGTGCCAGCAGCTTAGTTGACCTCCCTGGGGCCAACGTCCTGACTTTC.

The V gene is TRBV6-5, the J gene TRBJ2-2; unclear D gene. The CDR3 sequence is 16 residues long. In germline, CDR1 is MNHEY, CDR2 SVGAGI. The V and J ends lost 4 bases and 0 bases respectively, with 12 bases between them. CDR3 sequence (DNA): TGTGCCAGCAGTTGGGTTCTCCGACCGAACACCGGGGAGCTGTTTTTT. It yields the protein CASSWVLRPNTGELFF.

The chain joins TRBV15 to TRBJ2-5; 8 bases map to TRBD1. The DNA matches TRBJ2-7 better at its end, which makes the J call doubtful. CDR3 size: 14 residues. CDR1 LNHNV and CDR2 YYDKDF come from the germline V gene (reference sequence). CDR3 region: CATSKGQGTYEQYF. The CDR3 bases are TGTGCCACCAGCAAAGGACAGGGTACCTACGAGCAGTACTTC.

The chain uses TRBV28 and TRBJ1-3; a weak D match, TRBD1 (5 bases). Between the trimmed V and J ends, which lost 5 bases and 2 bases, there was a span of 7 bases. Looked up from germline, CDR1 is MDHEN and CDR2 is SYDVKM. The CDR3 sequence is 13 residues long. The CDR3 loop is CASSRTTGNTIYF. Here the CDR3 DNA reads TGTGCCAGCAGTCGGACAACTGGAAACACCATATATTTT.

The CDR3 DNA reads as TGTGCCAGCAGCATAGAGGGACTAGCGGGAGTAAGAGTCTACAATGAGCAGTTCTTC. Its protein is CASSIEGLAGVRVYNEQFF. The J gene is TRBJ2-1, the V gene TRBV7-8; 14 bases agree with TRBD2. This CDR3 contains 19 residues. Germline loops: CDR1 SGHVS, CDR2 FQNEAQ. V was pared by 5 bases and J by 3 bases, with 12 bases of the junction left unmatched.

The chain uses TRBV5-1 and TRBJ1-2; maybe TRBD1 (6 bases). The V and J ends lost 1 base and 3 bases respectively, with 10 bases between them. Germline V gene sequence: CDR1 SGHRS, CDR2 YFSETQ. The CDR3 has 14 residues. The CDR3 sequence is CASSLKTGYYGYTF. Written as DNA, the CDR3 is TGCGCCAGCAGCTTGAAGACAGGCTACTATGGCTACACCTTC.

V usage is TRBV7-9 and J usage is TRBJ1-1; no clear D gene. The germline V gene encodes CDR1 SEHNR and CDR2 FQNEAQ (reference sequence). Between the trimmed V and J ends, which lost 3 bases and 2 bases, there was a span of 13 bases. There are 15 residues in the CDR3. For the CDR3, the DNA is TGTGCCAGCAGCTTTGTCGTATCGGGAAACACTGAAGCTTTCTTT. This gives the protein CASSFVVSGNTEAFF.

V usage is TRBV30 and J usage is TRBJ2-1, with D hard to call. V was trimmed by 0 bases and J by 8 bases, leaving 8 bases between them. The CDR3 is 12 amino acids. Germline CDR1 is GTSNPN and CDR2 is SVGIG (reference sequence). In nucleotides, the CDR3 is TGTGCCTGGAGTGTACCCGTCCATGAGCAGTTCTTC. Residues: CAWSVPVHEQFF. The full variable domain, rest sourced from reference TRBV30 and TRBJ2-1, is SQTIHQWPATLVQPVGSPLSLECTVEGTSNPNLYWYRQAAGRGLQLLFYSVGIGQISSEVPQNLSASRPQDRQFILSSKKLLLSDSGFYLCAWSVPVHEQFFGPGTRLTVL.

The chain has TRBV7-2 and TRBJ2-7; TRBD1 matches at 9 bases. The germline CDR1 and CDR2 sequences are SGHTA and FQGNSA. The ends lost 6 bases at V and 1 base at J; junction bases unmatched: 10. The CDR3 contains 16 residues. The CDR3 loop is CASSSLRDRESYEQYF. CDR3 DNA sequence: TGTGCCAGCAGTTCCCTTCGGGACAGGGAGTCCTACGAGCAGTACTTC.

The rearrangement links TRBV18 to TRBJ2-3; D possibly corresponds to TRBD1 (5 bases). V gave up 1 base and J gave up 0 bases, with 11 bases separating them. Looked up from germline, CDR1 is KGHSH and CDR2 is LQKENI. CDR3 length: 16 residues. CDR3 loop: CASSPRGGTSTDTQYF. As DNA, the CDR3 is TGTGCCAGCTCACCACGGGGCGGCACTAGCACAGATACGCAGTATTTT.

This chain uses TRBV18 with TRBJ2-7, with 8 bases aligning to TRBD1. This CDR3 spans 14 amino acids. Germline V gene data show CDR1 as KGHSH and CDR2 as LQKENI. Germline trimming cut 4 bases from V and 1 base from J; bases unmatched to any gene: 3. The CDR3: CASSQYRGSYEQYF. CDR3 sequence (DNA): TGTGCCAGCTCACAGTACAGGGGGTCCTACGAGCAGTACTTC. The full variable domain, in which reference TRBV18 and TRBJ2-7 provide the parts outside the CDR3, is NAGVMQNPRHLVRRRGQEARLRCSPMKGHSHVYWYRQLPEEGLKFMVYLQKENIIDESGMPKERFSAEFPKEGPSILRIQQVVRGDSAAYFCASSQYRGSYEQYFGPGTRLTVT.

This clone turned up a few times. The CDR3 protein is CASSTTTGGYTEAFF. In DNA form, the CDR3 reads TGCGCCAGCAGCACTACGACAGGGGGATACACTGAAGCTTTCTTT. The V gene is TRBV5-1, the J gene TRBJ1-1; 9 nucleotides agree with TRBD1. This CDR3 has 15 residues. V gave up 4 bases and J gave up 3 bases; unmatched junction bases: 7. Germline V gene data show CDR1 as SGHRS and CDR2 as YFSETQ.

The chain links TRBV4-1 to TRBJ2-7; perhaps TRBD2 as D (6 bases). Germline V lookup: CDR1 MGHRA, CDR2 YSYEKL. The CDR3 is 18 amino acids. The V end lost 1 base, the J end lost 4 bases, and 23 bases lay between the germline ends. The CDR3 sequence: CASSQVAIREIGAYEQYF. CDR3 bases: TGCGCCAGCAGCCAAGTTGCAATCCGGGAGATTGGGGCTTACGAGCAGTACTTC.

V is TRBV30 and J is TRBJ2-1; D unresolved. CDR1 GTSNPN and CDR2 SVGIG come from the germline V gene (reference sequence). V was shortened by 4 bases and J by 1 base, with 14 bases between the two germline ends. There are 15 residues in the CDR3. The CDR3 reads CAWNPLGFSYNEQFF. DNA for the CDR3: TGTGCCTGGAACCCCTTGGGGTTTTCCTACAATGAGCAGTTCTTC.